Presented here are 13 T cell receptor beta chains from one specimen sequenced in a study of control samples from healthy donors and cancer patients. Produced via immunoSEQ multiplex PCR; TCRdb's table is partial and in-frame only. The sample yields roughly 98,000 clones, 80% to 95% seen once. Sequencing was performed on blood. The receptors were gathered from a man aged 18 to 29 in good health.

The V and J genes are TRBV4-1 and TRBJ2-7, with TRBD1 as a possible D gene (8 bases). Germline values: CDR1 MGHRA, CDR2 YSYEKL. V was cut by 2 bases and J by 4 bases, with 18 bases left in between. This CDR3 contains 16 residues. For the CDR3, the DNA is TGCGCCAGCAGCCAATTTGGACAGGGAGGGTTTTACGAGCAGTACTTC. Amino acids: CASSQFGQGGFYEQYF.

V is TRBV6-5 and J is TRBJ1-1; TRBD1 aligns across 10 bases. Trimming removed 4 bases from V and 4 bases from J; junction bases left unmatched: 3. Germline CDR1 reads MNHEY; CDR2 reads SVGAGI. This CDR3 is 14 amino acids long. CDR3 DNA: TGTGCCAGCAGTTCCGGGACAGGGGTCACTGAAGCTTTCTTT. Protein: CASSSGTGVTEAFF.

J is TRBJ2-7 and V is TRBV10-2; 9 bases match TRBD1. Germline values: CDR1 WSHSY, CDR2 SAAADI. CDR3 length equals 16 residues. V lost 6 bases, J lost 4 bases, and 13 bases stayed unmatched. The CDR3 spells CASSVTGGYTQYEQYF. In DNA, the CDR3 is TGCGCCAGCAGCGTAACAGGGGGCTATACCCAATACGAGCAGTACTTC.

This clone was counted a single time. This chain connects TRBV30 to TRBJ1-3; D not certain. V was pared by 3 bases and J by 2 bases, with 5 bases between. The V gene's germline CDR1 is GTSNPN and CDR2 SVGIG (reference sequence). The length of the CDR3 is 12 residues. The CDR3 nucleotides are TGTGCCTGGAGCGCAACTGGAAACACCATATATTTT. Its protein product is CAWSATGNTIYF.

The chain employs TRBV14 and TRBJ2-1; D may be TRBD1 (6 bases). This CDR3 has 18 amino acids. Trimming cost V 3 bases and J 0 bases, with 18 bases left between them. Germline CDR1 SGHDN, CDR2 FVKESK. The CDR3 bases are TGTGCCAGCAGCCACTTCCCAGGGGCCACGAGCTCCTACAATGAGCAGTTCTTC. As protein: CASSHFPGATSSYNEQFF.

DNA of the CDR3: TGTGCCAGCAGCCAAAGTGGGGATCATTCACCCCTCCACTTT. This gives the protein CASSQSGDHSPLHF. The chain combines TRBV3-1 (or the pseudogene TRBV3-2) with TRBJ1-6; no definite D call. V lost 2 bases and J lost 8, with 10 bases in between. Germline V gene lookup returns CDR1 LGHDT and CDR2 YNNKEL (reference sequence). The CDR3 covers 14 residues.

In this sample, this clone is medium-sized. The rearrangement uses TRBV9 and TRBJ1-1; D is uncertain. This CDR3 has 12 residues. Per germline, CDR1 SGDLS and CDR2 YYNGEE. Trimming removed 3 bases at V and 0 bases at J, with 3 bases between. Here the CDR3 DNA reads TGTGCCAGCAGCGGGATGAACACTGAAGCTTTCTTT. Amino acid sequence: CASSGMNTEAFF.

This clone showed up just once. This chain joins TRBV18 and TRBJ1-3, with D unresolved. Germline CDR1 KGHSH, CDR2 LQKENI. This CDR3 is built from 15 residues. The V and J ends lost 3 bases and 0 bases respectively, with 9 bases between them. CDR3 DNA: TGTGCCAGCTCACCGGACGGAATCTCTGGAAACACCATATATTTT. It translates to CASSPDGISGNTIYF.

The J gene is TRBJ2-2, the V gene TRBV27; TRBD2 is a possible D gene (7 bases). This CDR3 comprises 15 residues. Trimming stripped 8 bases from V and 4 bases from J, with 17 bases between. Germline CDR1 is MNHEY and CDR2 is SMNVEV (reference sequence). The CDR3 loop reads CASPEGGGGTGELFF. The CDR3 DNA sequence: TGTGCCAGCCCCGAGGGGGGAGGGGGCACCGGGGAGCTGTTTTTT.

The chain carries TRBV5-4 and TRBJ1-1; D is undetermined. The germline gives CDR1 SGHNT, CDR2 YYREEE (reference sequence). The CDR3 is made up of 13 amino acids. Trimming took off 0 bases at V and 1 base at J, with 4 bases between the two ends. DNA of the CDR3: TGTGCCAGCAGCTTGGCCTCGAACACTGAAGCTTTCTTT. It specifies CASSLASNTEAFF.

The chain employs TRBV7-9 and TRBJ2-4; 10 nucleotides match TRBD2. Germline lookup yields CDR1 SEHNR and CDR2 FQNEAQ (reference sequence). Trimming at V came to 0 bases and at J to 0 bases, leaving 8 bases not matched to a gene. CDR3 length: 19 amino acids. The CDR3, as DNA: TGTGCCAGCAGCTTAGCGAAAAGTACTAGCGGGGTAGCCAAAAACATTCAGTACTTC. It is translated as CASSLAKSTSGVAKNIQYF. Looking up the rest from reference TRBV7-9 and TRBJ2-4 gives the full variable domain: DTGVSQNPRHKITKRGQNVTFRCDPISEHNRLYWYRQTLGQGPEFLTYFQNEAQLEKSRLLSDRFSAERPKGSFSTLEIQRTEQGDSAMYLCASSLAKSTSGVAKNIQYFGAGTRLSVL.

CDR3 sequence (DNA): TGTGCCAGCAGCTGGACAGTAAACGCTGAAGCTTTCTTT. Its translation is CASSWTVNAEAFF. The chain combines TRBV7-8 with TRBJ1-1, with D possibly matching TRBD1 (6 bases). CDR3 length: 13 residues. Germline values: CDR1 SGHVS, CDR2 FQNEAQ. V was cut by 4 bases and J by 6 bases, with 12 bases left in between.

This rearrangement joins TRBV4-1 to TRBJ2-7, with D perhaps matching TRBD2 (5 bases). The CDR3 consists of 14 residues. Germline V lookup: CDR1 MGHRA, CDR2 YSYEKL. Trimming took 1 base from V and 2 from J, leaving 9 bases between them. Here the CDR3 DNA reads TGCGCCAGCAGCCAAGGGGTGACTACCTACGAGCAGTACTTC. Translation: CASSQGVTTYEQYF.